Shown below are 20 T cell receptor beta chains from a single sample sequenced in a study of regulatory T cells in long-lasting Graves disease. Described time point: persistent/refractory GD, antithyroid drugs over 5 years with positive TRAb. Extracted RNA from PBMCs served as the source of the TCR library. Combining iRepertoire HTBI primers with Arm-PCR of CDR3 regions, the authors built TCR beta libraries. TCRdb analysed the multiplex PCR reads with MiXCR anew, one entry per CDR3 protein. The table records about half a million distinct CDR3 sequences, roughly 23% of them present only once. Sequenced here: peripheral blood mononuclear cells (PBMCs), sampled when the disease was refractory, from a patient treated with antithyroid drugs. Receptors were obtained from a female donor with Graves disease.

In this sample, this clonotype turned up many times. V and J are TRBV11-3 and TRBJ2-3, with D maybe TRBD2 (6 bases). The CDR3 is 16 amino acids. V lost 0 bases, J lost 4 bases, and 14 bases lay in between. CDR1 and CDR2 from the germline V gene are SGHNT and YENEEA. CDR3 DNA: TGTGCCAGCAGCTTAGAAGAGGGAGGTCCGCCAGATACGCAGTATTTT. It encodes CASSLEEGGPPDTQYF. The entire variable domain, with the rest obtained from reference TRBV11-3 and TRBJ2-3, is as follows: EAGVVQSPRYKIIEKKQPVAFWCNPISGHNTLYWYLQNLGQGPELLIRYENEEAVDDSQLPKDRFSAERLKGVDSTLKIQPAELGDSAVYLCASSLEEGGPPDTQYFGPGTRLTVL.

The rearrangement uses TRBV7-9 and TRBJ1-5; TRBD1 matches at 9 bases. J gave up 6 bases and V 8 bases, and 14 bases lay outside the gene matches. Germline V gene sequence: CDR1 SEHNR, CDR2 FQNEAQ (reference sequence). This CDR3 contains 16 residues. The CDR3 is CASGRPRDRVVQPQHF. The CDR3 DNA sequence: TGTGCCAGCGGCCGGCCCCGGGACAGGGTGGTTCAGCCCCAGCATTTT.

This clonotype was recorded at least ten times. The chain links TRBV7-2 to TRBJ1-1; 9 bases match TRBD1. The CDR3 runs 13 residues. Germline V gene sequence: CDR1 SGHTA, CDR2 FQGNSA. Unmatched junction bases numbered 1, after V lost 4 bases and J lost 4 bases. The CDR3 spells CASSWDRATEAFF. The CDR3 DNA follows: TGTGCCAGCAGCTGGGACAGGGCCACTGAAGCTTTCTTT.

J is TRBJ1-5 and V is TRBV6-2 or TRBV6-3; no clear D. This CDR3 spans 16 amino acids. Germline-derived CDR1 and CDR2 are MNHEY and SVGEGT. Trimming took off 4 bases at V and 4 bases at J, with 17 bases between the two ends. The CDR3 DNA is TGTGCCAGCAGTTTGGCCCTCCGAAGGGATAATCAGCCCCAGCATTTT. Translated: CASSLALRRDNQPQHF.

The chain uses TRBV12-3 or TRBV12-4 and TRBJ2-2; 8 positions match TRBD2. This CDR3 spans 14 amino acids. V was clipped by 6 bases and J by 6 bases; unmatched bases: 6. CDR3 coding DNA: TGTGCCAGCAGCCCTCCTAGCGGGCCCGGGGAGCTGTTTTTT. Encoded protein: CASSPPSGPGELFF.

In its sample, this clonotype was seen once. A read error may be the cause here, since a much bigger clone is one base away. The rearrangement joins TRBV6-2 or TRBV6-3 to TRBJ1-1, with D perhaps TRBD1 (5 bases). Deletions cut 8 bases from V and 4 bases from J, with 20 bases between. Germline V lookup: CDR1 MNHEY, CDR2 SVGEGT. The CDR3 spans 15 residues. The CDR3 nucleotides are TGTGCCAGCGCAAGGGCGAGGGGTGGGAGCACTGAAGCTTTCTTT. Its protein product is CASARARGGSTEAFF.

The V and J genes are TRBV11-1 and TRBJ2-5; 7 bases fit TRBD1. Germline V gene lookup returns CDR1 SGHAT and CDR2 FQDESV (reference sequence). This CDR3 contains 15 residues. V was pared by 6 bases and J by 3 bases, with 10 bases of the junction left unmatched. Here the CDR3 DNA reads TGTGCCAGCAGTCAAAATCCTGGGACAGAAGAGACCCAGTACTTC. Translating it yields CASSQNPGTEETQYF.

This clonotype has ten or more counts. The chain links TRBV6-1 to TRBJ2-7; the D call may be TRBD1 or TRBD2 (5 bases each). CDR1 and CDR2 from the germline V gene are MNHNS and SASEGT. V lost 7 bases and J 7 bases, leaving 17 bases between the germline ends. The CDR3 length is 13 residues. The CDR3: CASNGGTPREQYF. In DNA form, the CDR3 reads TGTGCCAGCAACGGTGGGACGCCACGGGAGCAGTACTTC.

This chain links TRBV19 with TRBJ1-6; no firm D call. This CDR3 comprises 12 residues. Trimming pared 4 bases from V and 5 bases from J, leaving 3 bases between. Germline V gives CDR1 LNHDA, CDR2 SQIVND (reference sequence). The CDR3 coding sequence is TGTGCCAGTAGTACCAATAATTCACCCCTCCACTTT. Its protein product is CASSTNNSPLHF.

Many counts were recorded for this clonotype. The J gene is TRBJ2-4, the V gene TRBV3-1; the match to TRBD1 covers 7 bases. CDR1 and CDR2 from the germline V gene are LGHDT and YNNKEL (reference sequence). This CDR3 is 13 amino acids long. Trimming cost V 3 bases and J 9 bases; bases outside gene matches: 5. The CDR3 region is CASSQQQGSIQYF. CDR3 nucleotide sequence: TGTGCCAGCAGCCAGCAACAGGGGAGCATTCAGTACTTC. The complete variable domain, with remaining parts taken from reference TRBV3-1 and TRBJ2-4, reads DTAVSQTPKYLVTQMGNDKSIKCEQNLGHDTMYWYKQDSKKFLKIMFSYNNKELIINETVPNRFSPKSPDKAHLNLHINSLELGDSAVYFCASSQQQGSIQYFGAGTRLSVL.

This clonotype was detected a few times. The rearrangement uses TRBV9 and TRBJ2-7, with TRBD2 matching 7 bases. Germline V gene lookup returns CDR1 SGDLS and CDR2 YYNGEE. Trimming took 7 bases from V and 1 from J; bases not matched to a gene: 14. The CDR3 extends over 16 amino acids. The CDR3 DNA sequence: TGTGCCAGCGGCCCCGGGCGGGAGCGGGAATCCTACGAGCAGTACTTC. This codes for CASGPGRERESYEQYF.

V gene TRBV19 combines with J gene TRBJ2-7, with 7 bases matching TRBD2. CDR3 length: 16 residues. Germline CDR1 is LNHDA and CDR2 is SQIVND (reference sequence). J lost 3 bases, V lost 5 bases, and 13 bases had no gene match. The DNA of the CDR3 is TGTGCCAGTAGTCCCAGCCCGGCTAGCGGAAACTACGAGCAGTACTTC. Its protein is CASSPSPASGNYEQYF.

At least ten counts were recorded for this clonotype. The V call is TRBV7-2, the J call TRBJ2-5; tentatively, D is TRBD1 (5 bases). Germline CDR1 SGHTA, CDR2 FQGNSA. The CDR3 contains 13 residues. Trimming stripped 5 bases from V and 5 bases from J, with 12 bases between. Written as DNA, the CDR3 is TGTGCCAGCAGCCCAGGGTACATGGAGACCCAGTACTTC. Its protein is CASSPGYMETQYF.

The chain couples TRBV7-9 to TRBJ2-7; tentatively, D is TRBD2 (5 bases). CDR1 is SEHNR, CDR2 FQNEAQ, per germline (reference sequence). Trimming cost V 6 bases and J 4 bases, with 10 bases left between them. This CDR3 is 12 amino acids long. DNA of the CDR3: TGTGCCAGCAGACCCGGGGTGTACGAGCAGTACTTC. Translation: CASRPGVYEQYF. Full variable domain (missing parts from reference TRBV7-9 and TRBJ2-7): DTGVSQNPRHKITKRGQNVTFRCDPISEHNRLYWYRQTLGQGPEFLTYFQNEAQLEKSRLLSDRFSAERPKGSFSTLEIQRTEQGDSAMYLCASRPGVYEQYFGPGTRLTVT.

Remarks on this clonotype: A read error may explain this, as a much larger clone is one base away. V and J are TRBV13 and TRBJ2-5; TRBD2 aligns across 8 bases. CDR1 is PRHDT, CDR2 FYEKMQ, per germline (reference sequence). The CDR3 covers 14 residues. DNA of the CDR3: TGTGCCGGCAGCGGAAGCGGGAGTGGGGAGACCCAGTACTTC. It codes for CAGSGSGSGETQYF.

This clonotype turned up a few times. V gene TRBV20-1 combines with J gene TRBJ1-5; D is perhaps TRBD1 (5 bases). V lost 3 bases, J lost 6 bases, and 15 bases lay in between. The CDR3 runs to 14 residues. Per germline, CDR1 DFQATT and CDR2 SNEGSKA (reference sequence). The CDR3 nucleotides are TGCAGTGCTAGTTTTCAGGGTGGGAGTCAGCCCCAGCATTTT. This codes for CSASFQGGSQPQHF.

The chain couples TRBV3-1 to TRBJ1-2; no reliable D call. Trimming left V 5 bases short and J 5 bases short, with 9 bases between. The CDR3 spans 12 residues. Looked up from germline, CDR1 is LGHDT and CDR2 is YNNKEL (reference sequence). In DNA, the CDR3 is TGTGCCAGCAGCAACCGGAGGTATGGCTACACCTTC. This gives the protein CASSNRRYGYTF. Full variable domain (missing parts from reference TRBV3-1 and TRBJ1-2): DTAVSQTPKYLVTQMGNDKSIKCEQNLGHDTMYWYKQDSKKFLKIMFSYNNKELIINETVPNRFSPKSPDKAHLNLHINSLELGDSAVYFCASSNRRYGYTFGSGTRLTVV.

At least ten counts were recorded for this clonotype. V usage is TRBV28 and J usage is TRBJ1-2; TRBD1 is a possible D gene (5 bases). Trimming took 3 bases from V and 6 from J, leaving 8 bases between them. The CDR3 length is 12 residues. Germline CDR1 MDHEN, CDR2 SYDVKM. The chain's CDR3 is CASSFAGNGYTF. The CDR3 bases are TGTGCCAGCAGTTTCGCAGGGAATGGCTACACCTTC.

This clonotype was picked up many times. CDR3 in DNA: TGTGCCAGCAGCTTAAATGAGGGTTTCGCCAAAAACATTCAGTACTTC. Its protein product is CASSLNEGFAKNIQYF. The chain uses TRBV7-8 and TRBJ2-4, with a possible D match to TRBD2 (5 bases). The germline V and J ends were trimmed by 2 bases and 1 base, with 12 bases remaining between them. This CDR3 is built from 16 residues. Germline V gives CDR1 SGHVS, CDR2 FQNEAQ. Filled out from reference TRBV7-8 and TRBJ2-4, the complete variable domain reads GAGVSQSPRYKVAKRGQDVALRCDPISGHVSLFWYQQALGQGPEFLTYFQNEAQLDKSGLPSDRFFAERPEGSVSTLKIQRTQQEDSAVYLCASSLNEGFAKNIQYFGAGTRLSVL.

This clonotype was picked up a small number of times. Written as DNA, the CDR3 is TGTGCCTGGAGTGGTTTTACCGCGGGGAATTCACCCCTCCACTTT. Encoded protein: CAWSGFTAGNSPLHF. The chain combines TRBV30 with TRBJ1-6; D gene unclear. V was pared by 1 base and J by 7 bases, with 14 bases between. Germline CDR1 reads GTSNPN; CDR2 reads SVGIG (reference sequence). The CDR3 is 15 residues long. The variable domain in full, with the rest retrieved from reference TRBV30 and TRBJ1-6, is SQTIHQWPATLVQPVGSPLSLECTVEGTSNPNLYWYRQAAGRGLQLLFYSVGIGQISSEVPQNLSASRPQDRQFILSSKKLLLSDSGFYLCAWSGFTAGNSPLHFGNGTRLTVT.